The 16 T cell receptor beta chains in this list originate from one sample, sequenced in a study of blood T cell repertoires in COVID-19 (dated by TCRdb to the early 2020s). Libraries were built with the immunoSEQ multiplex PCR assay. Drawn from immuneACCESS, this table holds only the in-frame rearrangements with V and J called that TCRdb kept. Clones are partly lost; checked studies trace under half to an unresolved V gene and leave the rest unexplained. For this sample the table gives about 250,000 clones, of which 70% to 90% were detected only once. 5.5% to 7.5% of the sample is held by the ten biggest clonotypes. The specimen sequenced was peripheral blood. The receptor set was obtained from a woman aged 55-75 years with active or convalescent COVID-19.

V and J are TRBV19 and TRBJ2-1; perhaps TRBD1 as D (6 bases). Trimming stripped 5 bases from V and 3 bases from J, with 8 bases between. Germline loops: CDR1 LNHDA, CDR2 SQIVND (reference sequence). The CDR3 length is 13 residues. Here the CDR3 DNA reads TGTGCCAGTAGTTCAGGGGTCTACAATGAGCAGTTCTTC. Protein sequence: CASSSGVYNEQFF.

The V and J genes are TRBV5-4 and TRBJ1-2; D not certain. Germline V CDR1 and CDR2: SGHNT, YYREEE (reference sequence). The ends were cut back, 1 base at V and 11 bases at J, with 27 bases in the middle. CDR3 length: 17 amino acids. The CDR3 reads CASSLRAIGRGRRSYTF. CDR3 coding DNA: TGTGCCAGCAGCTTGAGGGCTATAGGACGAGGGCGGAGGAGTTACACCTTC.

The rearrangement links TRBV30 to TRBJ2-7; 9 nucleotides line up with TRBD2. The J segment lost 7 bases and the V segment lost 0 bases, leaving 16 bases of the junction unmatched. CDR1 is GTSNPN, CDR2 SVGIG, per germline (reference sequence). The CDR3 consists of 17 residues. CDR3 bases: TGTGCCTGGAGTGTTTCGGGGCGGGAGGGCCTTTTTTGGGAGCAGTACTTC. Its protein product is CAWSVSGREGLFWEQYF.

V gene TRBV7-3 combines with J gene TRBJ2-3, with D possibly being TRBD2 (5 bases). V lost 4 bases, J lost 5 bases, and 10 bases lay in between. The CDR3 has 13 residues. The germline gives CDR1 SGHTA, CDR2 FQGTGA. CDR3: CASSSGVQDTQYF. CDR3 DNA: TGTGCCAGCAGCTCCGGGGTTCAAGATACGCAGTATTTT.

The V and J genes are TRBV9 and TRBJ2-5, with 7 bases lining up with TRBD2. V lost 2 bases and J lost 5; bases outside the gene matches: 9. The CDR3 loop spans 15 amino acids. Germline loops: CDR1 SGDLS, CDR2 YYNGEE. The CDR3 region is CASSVGTIPRETQYF. The CDR3, as DNA: TGTGCCAGCAGCGTGGGGACTATCCCCCGGGAGACCCAGTACTTC.

The table lists this clone with a count of one. The V gene is TRBV28, the J gene TRBJ2-2, with D uncertain. Germline values: CDR1 MDHEN, CDR2 SYDVKM. Trimming removed 7 bases at V and 0 bases at J, with 15 bases between. This CDR3 is 16 amino acids long. CDR3 DNA: TGTGCCAGCACCTTAGTTCCAGGCACGAACACCGGGGAGCTGTTTTTT. It yields the protein CASTLVPGTNTGELFF.

The J gene is TRBJ1-6, the V gene TRBV29-1; 11 nucleotides match TRBD1. There are 13 residues in the CDR3. Germline loops: CDR1 SQVTM, CDR2 ANQGSEA. The J segment lost 9 bases and the V segment lost 7 bases, leaving 5 bases of the junction unmatched. In nucleotides, the CDR3 is TGCAGCGCTGGAGGGACAGGGGGTTCACCCCTCCACTTT. Translating it yields CSAGGTGGSPLHF.

This sequence joins TRBV23-1 and TRBJ2-1, with D perhaps assigned TRBD1 or TRBD2 (9 bases each). TRBV23-1 is an ORF; its function is uncertain. The CDR3 has 20 residues. Trimming left V 0 bases short and J 7 bases short, with 28 bases between. For the CDR3, the DNA is TGCGCCAGCAGTCAATCGCCGGGACAGGGTTGGCGGGAGGGCCGGAATGAGCAGTTCTTC. Its translation is CASSQSPGQGWREGRNEQFF.

The V gene is TRBV5-1, the J gene TRBJ1-2; 10 bases map to TRBD1. The CDR3 is 17 amino acids. Germline assignment: CDR1 SGHRS and CDR2 YFSETQ. Trimming cost V 0 bases and J 6 bases; bases outside gene matches: 11. The CDR3 is CASSLDSGQGDADGYTF. DNA of the CDR3: TGCGCCAGCAGCTTGGACTCCGGACAGGGGGACGCTGATGGCTACACCTTC.

The chain combines TRBV3-1 (or the pseudogene TRBV3-2) with TRBJ2-3, with D perhaps matching TRBD1 (5 bases). V was clipped by 0 bases and J by 2 bases, with 9 bases between them. The CDR3 runs 15 residues. CDR1 is LGHDT and CDR2 is YNNKEL in the germline V gene (reference sequence). The CDR3 DNA reads as TGTGCCAGCAGCCAAGAAGGGGATCACACAGATACGCAGTATTTT. Protein: CASSQEGDHTDTQYF.

The V and J genes are TRBV7-9 and TRBJ2-3; TRBD2 aligns across 8 bases. The V gene's germline CDR1 is SEHNR and CDR2 FQNEAQ (reference sequence). V lost 5 bases, J lost 2 bases, and 9 bases stayed unmatched. The CDR3 is made up of 16 amino acids. The CDR3 bases are TGTGCCAGCAGCCCAGGACTTAGCGGGAACACAGATACGCAGTATTTT. It translates to CASSPGLSGNTDTQYF. The full variable domain, with the rest looked up from reference TRBV7-9 and TRBJ2-3, is DTGVSQNPRHKITKRGQNVTFRCDPISEHNRLYWYRQTLGQGPEFLTYFQNEAQLEKSRLLSDRFSAERPKGSFSTLEIQRTEQGDSAMYLCASSPGLSGNTDTQYFGPGTRLTVL.

The chain combines TRBV11-3 with TRBJ2-2, with 10 bases identical to TRBD2. The germline V gene has CDR1 SGHNT and CDR2 YENEEA. The CDR3 has 17 residues. The J segment lost 0 bases and the V segment lost 4 bases, leaving 5 bases of the junction unmatched. CDR3 sequence: CASSSASGGTNTGELFF. Here the CDR3 DNA reads TGTGCCAGCAGCTCTGCTAGCGGGGGAACGAACACCGGGGAGCTGTTTTTT.

The V call is TRBV2, the J call TRBJ1-5; tentative D call: TRBD1 (5 bases). V was pared by 8 bases and J by 6 bases, with 11 bases between. Germline-derived CDR1 and CDR2 are SNHLY and FYNNEI. CDR3 length equals 12 residues. CDR3 bases: TGTGCCAGCCGGGGGTCGAGTCAGCCCCAGCATTTT. Translated, it gives CASRGSSQPQHF.

Ten or more counts support this clone. The rearrangement joins TRBV11-2 to TRBJ2-1; a weak D match, TRBD2 (6 bases). This CDR3 region has 14 residues. V lost 0 bases, J lost 12 bases, and 15 bases lay in between. The germline gives CDR1 SGHAT, CDR2 FQNNGV. As DNA, the CDR3 is TGTGCCAGCAGCTTAGACCTGATCTGGGACTCGCAGTTCTTC. Translating gives CASSLDLIWDSQFF.

The rearrangement uses TRBV28 and TRBJ1-2; 7 bases are a match to TRBD1. The CDR3 contains 15 residues. Germline CDR1 MDHEN, CDR2 SYDVKM. With V trimmed by 4 bases and J by 4 bases, 9 bases remained unmatched. The CDR3 sequence is CASSSFQGQLYGYTF. CDR3 nucleotide sequence: TGTGCCAGCAGTTCTTTCCAGGGACAGCTCTATGGCTACACCTTC.

This chain connects TRBV5-1 to TRBJ1-1; no clear D. Between the trimmed V and J ends, which lost 1 base and 5 bases, there was a span of 6 bases. CDR1 and CDR2 (germline): SGHRS, YFSETQ. There are 12 residues in the CDR3. CDR3 sequence (DNA): TGCGCCAGCAGCTTGTCCCAGACTGAAGCTTTCTTT. Residues: CASSLSQTEAFF.